This TCR beta chain stems from a study of T cell responses to AZD1222 COVID-19 vaccine. Across the study: Second-dose intervals near 4 or 12 weeks were combined. Study observations and caveats: Targeting of unmutated variant regions was reportedly seen in nearly half of spike-specific TCRs. Regions 160-218 and 743-854 dominated among vaccine-associated CD4 TCRs spanning spike.

Some clones are missing from TCRdb's copy, which holds only in-frame ones; the method was immunoSEQ multiplex PCR. The sample has tens of thousands of clones, more than 90% seen once; the top ten hold about 5%. V was shortened by 5 bases and J by 6 bases, with 5 bases between the two germline ends. Germline V gives CDR1 LNHDA, CDR2 SQIVND (reference sequence). This CDR3 region has 12 residues. This clone turned up a few times. Its antigen is undetermined. This specimen was peripheral blood, taken on day 0 of AZD1222 vaccination. This chain links TRBV19 with TRBJ1-6, with D hard to call. This TCR derives from an adult in good health. The CDR3 loop reads CASSQVNSPLHF. The CDR3 coding sequence is TGTGCCAGTAGTCAAGTTAATTCACCCCTCCACTTT.